These 28 T cell receptor beta chains were all obtained from the same sample, sequenced in a study of T cells in Graves' hyperthyroidism and ophthalmopathy. Amplified regions were TCR beta CDR3 sequences from RNA transcripts. TCR CDR3 regions were first amplified by RT-PCR with HTBI primers. TCRdb re-derived calls from the multiplex PCR reads in MiXCR, one entry per CDR3 protein. The table records hundreds of thousands of distinct CDR3 sequences, 13% to 15% of them present only once. Sequencing was done on a sample of blood. The source of these receptors is a woman aged 60-75 years with Graves' ophthalmopathy.

The genes are TRBV20-1 and TRBJ2-1, with TRBD2 as a possible D gene (6 bases). The V gene's germline CDR1 is DFQATT and CDR2 SNEGSKA (reference sequence). This CDR3 spans 15 amino acids. With 6 bases removed from V and 10 bases from J, the gap between germline ends came to 25 bases. The CDR3 DNA sequence: TGCAGTGCGACGACTTGGGACTGGGGGAAAAGCGAGCAGTTCTTC. Amino acid sequence: CSATTWDWGKSEQFF.

This clonotype was recorded many times. The CDR3 bases are TGTGCCAGCAGCCCGCTGACAGATACCTACGAGCAGTACTTC. This sequence encodes CASSPLTDTYEQYF. V gene TRBV7-9 combines with J gene TRBJ2-7; D perhaps matches TRBD1 (5 bases). The CDR3 runs to 14 residues. The V end lost 5 bases, the J end lost 2 bases, and 13 bases lay between the germline ends. Germline V lookup: CDR1 SEHNR, CDR2 FQNEAQ (reference sequence).

This clonotype has a handful of counts. This sequence joins TRBV5-1 and TRBJ1-2; 8 nucleotides agree with TRBD1. CDR3 length equals 14 residues. The germline CDR1 and CDR2 sequences are SGHRS and YFSETQ. The J segment lost 7 bases and the V segment lost 4 bases, leaving 9 bases of the junction unmatched. CDR3 sequence: CASSGVTGESGYTF. The CDR3 DNA is TGCGCCAGCAGCGGGGTGACAGGGGAATCTGGCTACACCTTC.

This clonotype was recorded at least ten times. At one boundary the junction diverges from the germline segment, which might be a read error. V and J are TRBV19 and TRBJ2-7, with 11 bases lining up with TRBD2. The CDR3 contains 14 residues. Germline V gene data show CDR1 as LNHDA and CDR2 as SQIVND (reference sequence). DNA of the CDR3: TGTGCCAGCAGTATACTAGCGGGAGCCTACGAGCAGTACTTC. Translation gives CASSILAGAYEQYF.

The CDR3 coding sequence is TGCGCCAGCAGCTTCAGTTCGCAGGGCAATAATTCACCCCTCCACTTT. Translating gives CASSFSSQGNNSPLHF. V and J are TRBV5-1 and TRBJ1-6, with D tentatively TRBD1 (5 bases). Per germline, CDR1 SGHRS and CDR2 YFSETQ. The V and J ends lost 2 bases and 5 bases respectively, with 14 bases between them. This CDR3 region has 16 residues.

This clonotype was detected ten times or more. This chain links TRBV10-3 with TRBJ2-1; no clear D. The CDR3 totals 15 residues. Germline CDR1 is ENHRY and CDR2 is SYGVKD. V was shortened by 0 bases and J by 9 bases, with 15 bases between the two germline ends. The CDR3 sequence: CAISESSAQVAEQFF. CDR3 nucleotide sequence: TGTGCCATCAGTGAGTCTTCCGCTCAGGTGGCTGAGCAGTTCTTC.

This clonotype was recorded a few times. Written as DNA, the CDR3 is TGCGCCAGCAGTCGGGGACAAAATCCCTACAATGAGCAGTTCTTC. Residues: CASSRGQNPYNEQFF. This chain links TRBV10-2 with TRBJ2-1; D is possibly TRBD1 (6 bases). V lost 5 bases and J lost 2, with 13 bases in between. Germline V gives CDR1 WSHSY, CDR2 SAAADI. This CDR3 region has 15 residues.

Ten or more counts support this clonotype. The chain uses TRBV3-1 and TRBJ2-5, with D unresolved. This CDR3 has 14 amino acids. The germline CDR1 and CDR2 sequences are LGHDT and YNNKEL (reference sequence). The ends were cut back, 0 bases at V and 4 bases at J, with 9 bases in the middle. The CDR3 reads CASSQERDPETQYF. The CDR3 DNA reads as TGTGCCAGCAGCCAAGAACGCGACCCAGAGACCCAGTACTTC.

The sample holds many counts of this clonotype. CDR3 amino acids: CAWSVGQGNTGELFF. Here the CDR3 DNA reads TGTGCCTGGAGTGTAGGACAGGGAAACACCGGGGAGCTGTTTTTT. The V call is TRBV30, the J call TRBJ2-2, with 8 nucleotides matching TRBD1. The CDR3 extends over 15 amino acids. Trimming removed 0 bases from V and 2 bases from J; junction bases left unmatched: 2. Germline CDR1 reads GTSNPN; CDR2 reads SVGIG (reference sequence). The full variable domain, in which reference TRBV30 and TRBJ2-2 provide the parts outside the CDR3, is SQTIHQWPATLVQPVGSPLSLECTVEGTSNPNLYWYRQAAGRGLQLLFYSVGIGQISSEVPQNLSASRPQDRQFILSSKKLLLSDSGFYLCAWSVGQGNTGELFFGEGSRLTVL.

This clonotype was picked up many times. The chain uses TRBV20-1 and TRBJ2-1; 10 nucleotides match TRBD2. Germline CDR1 is DFQATT and CDR2 is SNEGSKA (reference sequence). V lost 0 bases, J lost 6 bases, and 5 bases stayed unmatched. The CDR3 has 15 amino acids. CDR3 in amino acids: CSARDLAGGRNEQFF. The CDR3 nucleotides are TGCAGTGCTAGAGATTTAGCGGGAGGTCGCAATGAGCAGTTCTTC.

This chain joins TRBV7-9 and TRBJ2-3, with 11 bases matching TRBD2. CDR1 and CDR2 from the germline V gene are SEHNR and FQNEAQ (reference sequence). CDR3 length equals 16 residues. After removal of 4 bases from V and 3 bases from J, the junction contained 6 bases not matched to a gene. The CDR3 is CASSSQTSGNTDTQYF. CDR3 DNA sequence: TGTGCCAGCAGCTCGCAGACTAGCGGGAATACAGATACGCAGTATTTT. Filled out from reference TRBV7-9 and TRBJ2-3, the complete variable domain reads DTGVSQNPRHKITKRGQNVTFRCDPISEHNRLYWYRQTLGQGPEFLTYFQNEAQLEKSRLLSDRFSAERPKGSFSTLEIQRTEQGDSAMYLCASSSQTSGNTDTQYFGPGTRLTVL.

This clonotype was recorded many times. The rearrangement links TRBV11-2 to TRBJ1-2; D is unclear. Per germline, CDR1 SGHAT and CDR2 FQNNGV. CDR3 length equals 14 residues. Trimming cost V 0 bases and J 8 bases, with 13 bases left between them. CDR3 protein: CASSLDDGRLGYTF. CDR3 nucleotides: TGTGCCAGCAGCTTAGATGATGGAAGGTTAGGCTACACCTTC.

This clonotype was counted at least ten times. The V gene is TRBV7-3, the J gene TRBJ2-1; D uncertain. CDR1 and CDR2 from the germline V gene are SGHTA and FQGTGA. V was shortened by 5 bases and J by 6 bases, with 17 bases between the two germline ends. The CDR3 is 15 amino acids. The CDR3 nucleotides read TGTGCCAGCAGCCTCACCTACATAAGGAGCAATGAGCAGTTCTTC. Protein product: CASSLTYIRSNEQFF. The entire variable domain, with the rest obtained from reference TRBV7-3 and TRBJ2-1, is as follows: GAGVSQTPSNKVTEKGKYVELRCDPISGHTALYWYRQSLGQGPEFLIYFQGTGAADDSGLPNDRFFAVRPEGSVSTLKIQRTERGDSAVYLCASSLTYIRSNEQFFGPGTRLTVL.

The V and J genes are TRBV11-3 and TRBJ2-5; D may be TRBD1 or TRBD2 (5 bases each). The CDR3 is 15 amino acids. Trimming took off 6 bases at V and 0 bases at J, with 14 bases between the two ends. The V gene's germline CDR1 is SGHNT and CDR2 YENEEA. The CDR3 DNA follows: TGTGCCAGCAGTGAGGGGTTGGGGAACCAAGAGACCCAGTACTTC. Amino acids: CASSEGLGNQETQYF.

This clonotype was seen repeatedly, ten times or more. The chain couples TRBV30 to TRBJ1-1; D may be TRBD1 (5 bases). Trimming took 1 base from V and 5 from J, leaving 17 bases between them. The germline V gene has CDR1 GTSNPN and CDR2 SVGIG (reference sequence). The CDR3 length is 15 residues. CDR3 bases: TGTGCCTGGAGTGCGTGGTTGGAGGGGAATACTGAAGCTTTCTTT. Its translation is CAWSAWLEGNTEAFF.

This clonotype appeared many times. DNA for the CDR3: TGCGCCAGCATAGCGACAGGCACAGATACGCAGTATTTT. This encodes CASIATGTDTQYF. This rearrangement joins TRBV5-1 to TRBJ2-3; D tentatively fits TRBD1 or TRBD2 (5 bases each). The CDR3 spans 13 residues. In germline, CDR1 is SGHRS, CDR2 YFSETQ. V shed 6 bases and J shed 1 base, with 9 bases lying between them.

This chain joins TRBV9 and TRBJ2-5; a possible D gene is TRBD2 (6 bases). Trimming shortened V by 0 bases and J by 5 bases, and 11 bases separated the two germline ends. The CDR3 has 14 amino acids. Germline V gene sequence: CDR1 SGDLS, CDR2 YYNGEE. The CDR3 spells CASSVAPGSETQYF. CDR3 sequence (DNA): TGTGCCAGCAGCGTAGCTCCCGGGAGTGAGACCCAGTACTTC. Looking up the rest from reference TRBV9 and TRBJ2-5 gives the full variable domain: DSGVTQTPKHLITATGQRVTLRCSPRSGDLSVYWYQQSLDQGLQFLIQYYNGEERAKGNILERFSAQQFPDLHSELNLSSLELGDSALYFCASSVAPGSETQYFGPGTRLLVL.

This clonotype came up many times. As DNA, the CDR3 is TGCAGTGCCGTCAGGGACAGATCTTTAGGGGAGCTGTTTTTT. Protein product: CSAVRDRSLGELFF. The J gene is TRBJ2-2, the V gene TRBV20-1, with TRBD1 matching over 7 bases. The V segment lost 6 bases and the J segment 8 bases; nucleotides outside the gene matches: 12. The CDR3 spans 14 residues. Germline assignment: CDR1 DFQATT and CDR2 SNEGSKA (reference sequence).

The gene calls are TRBV12-3 or TRBV12-4 and TRBJ1-4; 10 bases line up with TRBD1. This CDR3 is built from 15 residues. The ends lost 5 bases at V and 10 bases at J; junction bases unmatched: 10. The chain's CDR3 is CASSPGTGVEGKLFF. CDR3 sequence (DNA): TGTGCCAGCAGTCCCGGGACAGGGGTTGAGGGAAAACTGTTTTTT.

There are a few counts of this clonotype. This chain connects TRBV7-9 to TRBJ2-4; possibly TRBD1 or TRBD2 for D (6 bases each). Germline V CDR1 and CDR2: SEHNR, FQNEAQ (reference sequence). The V gene lost 5 bases and the J gene lost 0 bases, with 14 bases spanning the gap. This CDR3 has 16 amino acids. Here the CDR3 DNA reads TGTGCCAGCAGCCCTAGAGGGGGGTTAGCCAAAAACATTCAGTACTTC. Protein: CASSPRGGLAKNIQYF.

This clonotype has a handful of counts. The rearrangement uses TRBV6-1 and TRBJ1-4; 9 bases agree with TRBD1. Germline CDR1 reads MNHNS; CDR2 reads SASEGT. Trimming cost V 4 bases and J 4 bases; bases outside gene matches: 7. The length of the CDR3 is 16 residues. CDR3 DNA sequence: TGTGCCAGCAGTGGGACGGGACAGGGTTATAATGAAAAACTGTTTTTT. Amino acid sequence: CASSGTGQGYNEKLFF.

The V and J genes are TRBV25-1 and TRBJ1-5; 7 bases fit TRBD1. The CDR3 length is 14 residues. Germline lookup yields CDR1 MGHDK and CDR2 SYGVNS. After removal of 4 bases from V and 5 bases from J, the junction contained 5 bases not matched to a gene. Written as DNA, the CDR3 is TGTGCCAGCAGTGCCAGGGGGTACGATCAGCCCCAGCATTTT. It codes for CASSARGYDQPQHF. Full variable domain (outside the CDR3, taken from reference TRBV25-1 and TRBJ1-5): EADIYQTPRYLVIGTGKKITLECSQTMGHDKMYWYQQDPGMELHLIHYSYGVNSTEKGDLSSESTVSRIRTEHFPLTLESARPSHTSQYLCASSARGYDQPQHFGDGTRLSIL.

Ten or more counts support this clonotype. The J gene is TRBJ1-4, the V gene TRBV20-1; no clear D. Germline V gives CDR1 DFQATT, CDR2 SNEGSKA (reference sequence). V was shortened by 1 base and J by 8 bases, with 14 bases between the two germline ends. This CDR3 region has 14 residues. This chain's CDR3 is CSARAPSGREKLFF. The CDR3 DNA reads TGCAGTGCTAGAGCTCCCTCGGGTAGGGAAAAACTGTTTTTT.

Here the CDR3 DNA reads TGTGCCAGCAGTCCAGGGGATTTTCAGAATTCACCCCTCCACTTT. Protein product: CASSPGDFQNSPLHF. The V call is TRBV7-2, the J call TRBJ1-6; possibly TRBD1 for D (6 bases). V lost 6 bases to trimming and J lost 7 bases, with 16 bases between them. CDR1 is SGHTA and CDR2 is FQGNSA in the germline V gene. The CDR3 consists of 15 residues. The variable domain in full, completed from reference TRBV7-2 and TRBJ1-6, reads GAGVSQSPSNKVTEKGKDVELRCDPISGHTALYWYRQSLGQGLEFLIYFQGNSAPDKSGLPSDRFSAERTGGSVSTLTIQRTQQEDSAVYLCASSPGDFQNSPLHFGNGTRLTVT.

This clonotype was observed many times. The chain has TRBV5-8 and TRBJ2-1; either TRBD1 or TRBD2 may fit D (6 bases each). Germline V gives CDR1 SGHTS, CDR2 YDEGEE. The CDR3 extends over 14 amino acids. V was trimmed by 4 bases and J by 8 bases, leaving 16 bases between them. CDR3 loop: CASSPGLGGDEQFF. The DNA for the CDR3 is TGTGCCAGCAGCCCGGGGCTCGGGGGCGATGAGCAGTTCTTC.

This clonotype was seen at least ten times. The chain couples TRBV20-1 to TRBJ2-3, with D unclear. Trimming removed 1 base from V and 1 base from J, with 12 bases in between. From germline, CDR1 is DFQATT and CDR2 SNEGSKA (reference sequence). This CDR3 contains 15 residues. Here the CDR3 DNA reads TGCAGTGCTAGAGGCGGCCACCGTGGCACAGATACGCAGTATTTT. This translates into CSARGGHRGTDTQYF.

The V and J genes are TRBV11-2 and TRBJ2-5; 7 positions agree with TRBD2. Germline CDR1 and CDR2: SGHAT and FQNNGV. V gave up 5 bases and J gave up 5 bases; unmatched junction bases: 5. The CDR3 consists of 13 residues. The CDR3 DNA reads as TGTGCCAGCAGCCTAGGGGACTATGAGACCCAGTACTTC. Translated, it gives CASSLGDYETQYF.

This clonotype was found many times. This rearrangement joins TRBV12-3 or TRBV12-4 to TRBJ2-2; D is unresolved. The CDR3 runs 13 residues. V gave up 8 bases and J gave up 4 bases, with 11 bases separating them. The CDR3 nucleotides read TGTGCCAGCCTGAAGGCAATCACCGGGGAGCTGTTTTTT. Encoded protein: CASLKAITGELFF.